This TCR beta chain stems from a study of blood T cell repertoires in COVID-19 (dated by TCRdb to the early 2020s). Regarding the research as a whole: Collaborator samples came from the United States, Italy and Spain and covered acute and convalescent phases of COVID-19. Deeply sampled blood TCRbeta repertoires from subjects exposed to, actively infected with, or recovered from COVID-19 were included in the dataset. The material from the prospective study consisted of cDNA or gDNA derived from T cells, B-cell-depleted T cells, or PBMCs. A freely available public database, intended as a resource for researchers studying the immune response to SARS-CoV-2, is where the repertoires were released. A de-identified subject ID, COVID-19 status, age in years and sex were almost always included in the sample metadata. HLA class I and class II types, where available, came from metadata supplied by the sample provider rather than from assay-based typing. Samples were obtained from the ongoing ImmuneRACE study (first 160 participants) and from 1,254 subjects provided by 6 global collaborators. Overall study outcomes, separate from this receptor: The amount of clinical and demographic metadata varied by source and participant and was provided uncurated.

In Seattle, one collaborating source enrolled patients while the infection was active and tracked those patients longitudinally over the course of disease. Collaborating institutions collected whole blood in K2EDTA tubes following their own protocols. For TCRbeta analysis, collaborators shipped samples as frozen whole blood, isolated PBMCs, or DNA extracted from either of those sample types. TCRbeta CDR3 regions were amplified from genomic DNA using the immunoSEQ Assay, a bias-controlled multiplex PCR. Per the original workflow: The number of nucleated cells in each sample was estimated from the amplification of reference gene primers within the assay. Sequence reads were collapsed and filtered to measure the absolute abundance of every unique TCRbeta CDR3 rearrangement. For each sample, productive Simpson clonality was calculated as the square root of Simpson's diversity index across productive rearrangements. The clones in this table, taken by TCRdb from immuneACCESS, are in-frame only. Not every clone is retained; where verified, under half of the shortfall comes from an unresolved V gene, and the cause of the rest is unknown. That table supplies the V and J calls and clone size; D and trimming were determined from the DNA. The sample table records about 370,000 clones; around 87% of these occur just once. The ten largest clonotypes hold over 9.5% of the sample.

Including the terminal cysteine and phenylalanine, the CDR3 comprises 16 residues. The entry retains the CDR3 DNA only, 48 bases that are in frame from base 1. V was cut back by 4 bases and J by 5 bases, leaving a gap of 17 bases between them. For CDR1 and CDR2, the germline V gene (reference sequence) lists SEHNR and FQNEAQ. Worth noting for this clone: No cognate antigen has been identified for it. No base quality values were provided; no much bigger clone lies one nucleotide off.

The TCR comes from a woman aged 25 to 45 with COVID-19, enrolled during active disease. This chain is built from TRBV7-9 and TRBJ2-2; TRBD2 is a possible D gene, resting on 6 matching bases. The sequenced material came from peripheral blood. The nucleotide sequence is given as TGTGCCAGCAGCTCTAGCGTGGGGGGTGAAACCGGGGAGCTGTTTTTT. Its product reads: CASSSSVGGETGELFF.